A selection of T cell receptor beta chains follows, all from one sample in a study of blood T cell repertoires in COVID-19. Here immunoSEQ multiplex PCR was the method, and the copy in TCRdb shows in-frame clones only, minus some. The table records 130,000 to 150,000 clones, 80% of them present only once. The sample consisted of peripheral blood. These receptors all stem from a man aged 60 to 75 with active or convalescent COVID-19. Both conserved end residues are part of each CDR3. The D gene is left open where the match is weak. The size field is filled for only some rows; it gives once, few, many or a size class.

CDR3: CASSLAGHNEQFF
DNA: TGCGCCAGCAGCCTAGCGGGGCACAATGAGCAGTTCTTC
D: TRBD2
size: .
J: TRBJ2-1
V: TRBV5-1

CDR3: CASTKHRDRQETQYF
DNA: TGTGCCAGCACTAAACACAGGGACCGGCAAGAGACCCAGTACTTC
D: .
size: .
J: TRBJ2-5
V: TRBV2

CDR3: CARGGTSRDTQYF
DNA: TGTGCCAGGGGGGGGACTAGCAGGGATACGCAGTATTTT
D: TRBD2
size: .
J: TRBJ2-3
V: TRBV2

CDR3: CASSVGGGRGNQPQHF
DNA: TGTGCCAGCAGTGTTGGCGGGGGCAGGGGCAATCAGCCCCAGCATTTT
D: .
size: .
J: TRBJ1-5
V: TRBV2

CDR3: CASNEGTSGRALGELFF
DNA: TGCGCCAGCAACGAAGGGACTAGCGGGAGGGCCCTCGGGGAGCTGTTTTTT
D: TRBD2
size: .
J: TRBJ2-2
V: TRBV5-1

CDR3: CSVELVSAAYYF
DNA: TGCAGCGTTGAACTAGTATCAGCCGCTTACTATTTT
D: .
size: .
J: TRBJ1-5
V: TRBV29-1

CDR3: CASSRRTGANSPLHF
DNA: TGTGCCAGCAGTCGCCGGACAGGGGCCAATTCACCCCTCCACTTT
D: TRBD1
size: .
J: TRBJ1-6
V: TRBV28

CDR3: CASTLDFSGANVLTF
DNA: TGTGCCAGCACCCTGGACTTCTCTGGGGCCAACGTCCTGACTTTC
D: .
size: .
J: TRBJ2-6
V: TRBV28

CDR3: CASSATANSPLHF
DNA: TGTGCCAGCTCTGCTACAGCCAATTCACCCCTCCACTTT
D: .
size: .
J: TRBJ1-6
V: TRBV28

CDR3: CSVQLDRGIYGYTF
DNA: TGCAGCGTGCAACTCGACAGGGGAATCTATGGCTACACCTTC
D: TRBD1
size: .
J: TRBJ1-2
V: TRBV29-1

CDR3: CASSSLDGRRNGGYTF
DNA: TGCGCCAGCAGCTCATTAGACGGGAGGCGAAATGGTGGCTACACCTTC
D: .
size: .
J: TRBJ1-2
V: TRBV4-1

CDR3: CAWSVQGSRYGYTF
DNA: TGTGCCTGGAGTGTACAGGGGAGTAGGTATGGCTACACCTTC
D: TRBD1
size: .
J: TRBJ1-2
V: TRBV30

CDR3: CASSLRTSGSEQYF
DNA: TGTGCCAGCAGTTTAAGGACTAGCGGGAGCGAGCAGTACTTC
D: TRBD2
size: .
J: TRBJ2-7
V: TRBV28

CDR3: CAIPFFRQTNTEAFF
DNA: TGTGCCATCCCGTTCTTCCGACAGACGAACACTGAAGCTTTCTTT
D: .
size: .
J: TRBJ1-1
V: TRBV27

CDR3: CASSPGLHSSYNEQFF
DNA: TGCGCCAGCAGCCCGGGACTCCACAGCTCCTACAATGAGCAGTTCTTC
D: .
size: .
J: TRBJ2-1
V: TRBV5-1

CDR3: CASSGGRSSGNTIYF
DNA: TGTGCCAGCAGCGGGGGACGGAGCTCTGGAAACACCATATATTTT
D: .
size: .
J: TRBJ1-3
V: TRBV27

CDR3: CASRADTGTKNIQYF
DNA: TGTGCCAGTAGGGCGGATACAGGGACCAAAAACATTCAGTACTTC
D: .
size: .
J: TRBJ2-4
V: TRBV19

CDR3: CATSTRERASYEQYF
DNA: TGTGCCACCAGCACCCGCGAGCGAGCCTCCTACGAGCAGTACTTC
D: .
size: .
J: TRBJ2-7
V: TRBV15

CDR3: CASSLAGLLGEQYF
DNA: TGTGCCAGCAGTTTAGCGGGCCTCCTTGGAGAGCAGTACTTC
D: TRBD2
size: .
J: TRBJ2-7
V: TRBV3-1/TRBV3-2

CDR3: CASSLIFGVDYGYTF
DNA: TGTGCCAGCAGCTTAATTTTCGGGGTTGACTATGGCTACACCTTC
D: .
size: .
J: TRBJ1-2
V: TRBV7-8

CDR3: CASSPTQGDLNQPQHF
DNA: TGCGCCAGCAGCCCGACTCAGGGGGATCTCAATCAGCCCCAGCATTTT
D: TRBD1
size: many
J: TRBJ1-5
V: TRBV4-1

CDR3: CASTRTGSNQPQHF
DNA: TGTGCCAGCACAAGGACAGGGTCAAATCAGCCCCAGCATTTT
D: TRBD1
size: .
J: TRBJ1-5
V: TRBV5-6

CDR3: CASTPKGTGQETQYF
DNA: TGTGCCAGCACCCCTAAGGGGACAGGGCAGGAGACCCAGTACTTC
D: TRBD1
size: .
J: TRBJ2-5
V: TRBV11-2

CDR3: CASSLAPGINEQFF
DNA: TGTGCCAGCAGCTTAGCCCCAGGGATCAATGAGCAGTTCTTC
D: .
size: .
J: TRBJ2-1
V: TRBV7-8

CDR3: CASSSGGSTQYF
DNA: TGTGCCAGCAGCTCAGGGGGGAGTACGCAGTATTTT
D: .
size: .
J: TRBJ2-3
V: TRBV11-2

CDR3: CASKGLAEGTGELFF
DNA: TGTGCCAGCAAAGGACTAGCGGAGGGCACCGGGGAGCTGTTTTTT
D: TRBD2
size: once
J: TRBJ2-2
V: TRBV6-4

CDR3: CASTPPGNTDTQYF
DNA: TGTGCCAGCACCCCTCCCGGTAACACAGATACGCAGTATTTT
D: .
size: .
J: TRBJ2-3
V: TRBV7-9

CDR3: CASSLGQEETQYF
DNA: TGTGCCAGCAGCTTAGGACAGGAAGAGACCCAGTACTTC
D: .
size: few
J: TRBJ2-5
V: TRBV7-8

CDR3: CASSPTVGALNTEAFF
DNA: TGTGCCAGCTCACCAACGGTCGGAGCCCTGAACACTGAAGCTTTCTTT
D: .
size: .
J: TRBJ1-1
V: TRBV18

CDR3: CASSLEGARPQHF
DNA: TGTGCCAGCAGCTTAGAAGGGGCACGGCCCCAGCATTTT
D: .
size: .
J: TRBJ1-5
V: TRBV7-8

CDR3: CASSLRGTEAFF
DNA: TGTGCCAGCAGTTTACGGGGCACTGAAGCTTTCTTT
D: .
size: .
J: TRBJ1-1
V: TRBV28

CDR3: CASSSGYEQYF
DNA: TGTGCCAGCAGCTCGGGCTACGAGCAGTACTTC
D: .
size: few
J: TRBJ2-7
V: TRBV5-6

CDR3: CASSRLAGTDTQYF
DNA: TGTGCCAGTAGTCGTCTAGCGGGCACAGATACGCAGTATTTT
D: TRBD2
size: .
J: TRBJ2-3
V: TRBV19

CDR3: CASSLEAGMDEQFF
DNA: TGTGCCAGCAGCTTAGAAGCGGGAATGGATGAGCAGTTCTTC
D: TRBD2
size: .
J: TRBJ2-1
V: TRBV11-2

CDR3: CASSYLDRVEKLFF
DNA: TGTGCCAGCAGTTACCTCGACAGGGTGGAGAAACTGTTTTTT
D: TRBD1
size: .
J: TRBJ1-4
V: TRBV6-5

CDR3: CASKQRNTDTQYF
DNA: TGTGCCAGCAAGCAGCGGAACACAGATACGCAGTATTTT
D: .
size: .
J: TRBJ2-3
V: TRBV28

CDR3: CAISELAGGYEQYF
DNA: TGTGCCATCAGTGAGCTAGCGGGAGGCTACGAGCAGTACTTC
D: TRBD2
size: .
J: TRBJ2-7
V: TRBV10-3

CDR3: CASSQPSAGNTIYF
DNA: TGTGCCAGCAGCCAACCGTCCGCAGGGAACACCATATATTTT
D: .
size: few
J: TRBJ1-3
V: TRBV11-2

CDR3: CASSLVGGGTYEQYF
DNA: TGTGCCAGCAGCTTAGTGGGGGGAGGGACATACGAGCAGTACTTC
D: .
size: .
J: TRBJ2-7
V: TRBV7-2

CDR3: CASVAGVGSPLHF
DNA: TGTGCCAGCGTCGCAGGGGTAGGATCACCCCTCCACTTT
D: .
size: .
J: TRBJ1-6
V: TRBV12-3/TRBV12-4

CDR3: CASRREGQYEQFF
DNA: TGTGCCAGCAGGAGGGAGGGCCAGTATGAGCAGTTCTTC
D: TRBD2
size: .
J: TRBJ2-1
V: TRBV9